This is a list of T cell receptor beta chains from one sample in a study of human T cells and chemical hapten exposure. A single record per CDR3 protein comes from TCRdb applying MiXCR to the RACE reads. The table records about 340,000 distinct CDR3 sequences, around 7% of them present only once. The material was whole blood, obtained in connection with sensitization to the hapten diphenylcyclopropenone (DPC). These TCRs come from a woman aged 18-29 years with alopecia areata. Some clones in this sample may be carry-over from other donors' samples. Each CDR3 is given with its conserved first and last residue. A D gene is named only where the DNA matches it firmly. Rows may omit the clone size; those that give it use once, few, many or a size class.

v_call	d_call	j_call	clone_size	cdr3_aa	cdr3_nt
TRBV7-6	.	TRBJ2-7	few	CASSWRGSYEQYF	TGTGCCAGCAGCTGGAGGGGATCCTACGAGCAGTACTTC
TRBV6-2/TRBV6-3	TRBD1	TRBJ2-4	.	CAIGTGAKNIQYF	TGTGCCATCGGGACAGGGGCCAAAAACATTCAGTACTTC
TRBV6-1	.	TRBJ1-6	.	CASSGHRSYNSPLHF	TGTGCCAGCAGTGGACACAGGTCCTATAATTCACCCCTCCACTTT
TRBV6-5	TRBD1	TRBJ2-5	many	CASSFRLSPGQGVETQYF	TGTGCCAGCAGTTTTCGCCTATCTCCGGGACAGGGGGTAGAGACCCAGTACTTC
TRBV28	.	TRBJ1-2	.	CASKERNYGYTF	TGTGCCAGCAAGGAGCGGAACTATGGCTACACCTTC
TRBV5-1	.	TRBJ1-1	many	CASSLALRDTEAFF	TGCGCCAGCAGCTTGGCCTTAAGGGACACTGAAGCTTTCTTT
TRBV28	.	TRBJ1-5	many	CATISTGRHSNQPQHF	TGTGCCACCATATCGACGGGTAGACATAGCAATCAGCCCCAGCATTTT
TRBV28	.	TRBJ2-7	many	CASRGTDAYEQYF	TGTGCCAGCCGCGGGACAGATGCTTACGAGCAGTACTTC
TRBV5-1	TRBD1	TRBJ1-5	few	CASSGGTGIDQPQHF	TGCGCCAGCAGCGGGGGGACAGGTATCGATCAGCCCCAGCATTTT
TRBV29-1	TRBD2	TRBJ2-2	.	CSVTGLFPSLTGELFF	TGCAGCGTCACGGGACTATTTCCCTCCCTGACCGGGGAGCTGTTTTTT
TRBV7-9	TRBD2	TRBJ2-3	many	CASSLGAAGVTDTQYF	TGTGCCAGCAGCTTAGGGGCAGCGGGGGTCACAGATACGCAGTATTTT
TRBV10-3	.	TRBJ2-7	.	CAISETEEQYF	TGTGCCATCAGTGAGACGGAAGAGCAGTACTTC
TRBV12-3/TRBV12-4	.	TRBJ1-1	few	CASSLGWANTEAFF	TGTGCCAGCAGTTTGGGGTGGGCAAACACTGAAGCTTTCTTT
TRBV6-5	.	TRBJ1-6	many	CAARSYNSPLHF	TGTGCTGCCCGCTCCTATAATTCACCCCTCCACTTT
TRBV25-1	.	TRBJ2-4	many	CASSPPPVDIQYF	TGTGCCAGCAGTCCCCCTCCGGTGGACATTCAGTACTTC
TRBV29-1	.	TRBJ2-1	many	CSVVWGSHEQFF	TGCAGCGTTGTTTGGGGATCGCATGAGCAGTTCTTC
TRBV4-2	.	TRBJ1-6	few	CASSQEQGNYNSPLHF	TGTGCCAGCAGCCAAGAACAGGGAAATTATAATTCACCCCTCCACTTT
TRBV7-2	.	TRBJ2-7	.	CASSLYYSEQYF	TGTGCCAGCAGCTTATATTATTCCGAGCAGTACTTC
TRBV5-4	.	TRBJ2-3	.	CASSLPVADTQYF	TGTGCCAGCAGCTTGCCAGTAGCAGATACGCAGTATTTT
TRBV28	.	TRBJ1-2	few	CASSLPDGYTF	TGTGCCAGCAGTCTTCCCGATGGCTACACCTTC
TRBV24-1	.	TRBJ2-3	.	CATSDPSKAGGTQYF	TGTGCCACCAGTGACCCCTCCAAGGCGGGCGGTACGCAGTATTTT
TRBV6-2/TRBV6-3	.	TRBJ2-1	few	CASSNPWAGQTNEQFF	TGTGCCAGCAGCAACCCATGGGCAGGTCAAACTAATGAGCAGTTCTTC
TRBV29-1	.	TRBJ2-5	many	CSVEVTAGRQETQYF	TGCAGCGTTGAAGTTACGGCGGGGAGGCAAGAGACCCAGTACTTC
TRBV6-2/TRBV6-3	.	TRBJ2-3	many	CASRNRGWADTQYF	TGTGCCAGCAGAAACCGGGGTTGGGCAGATACGCAGTATTTT
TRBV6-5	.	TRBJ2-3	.	CASSFSGAPGTQYF	TGTGCCAGCAGTTTTTCGGGGGCGCCAGGTACGCAGTATTTT
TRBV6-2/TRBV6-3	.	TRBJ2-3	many	CASTGHTTDTQYF	TGTGCCAGCACGGGACATACCACAGATACGCAGTATTTT
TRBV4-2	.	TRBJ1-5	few	CASSSREWGLNQPQHF	TGTGCCAGCAGCTCCCGGGAGTGGGGCCTCAATCAGCCCCAGCATTTT
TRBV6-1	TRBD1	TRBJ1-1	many	CAIPKGGQGAEDTEAFF	TGTGCCATTCCCAAGGGGGGACAGGGGGCAGAAGACACTGAAGCTTTCTTT
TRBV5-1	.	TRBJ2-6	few	CASSSTGIGANVLTF	TGCGCCAGCAGCTCCACAGGGATTGGGGCCAACGTCCTGACTTTC
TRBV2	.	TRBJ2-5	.	CASSGVAGLDQETQYF	TGTGCCAGCAGTGGGGTAGCAGGGTTAGATCAAGAGACCCAGTACTTC
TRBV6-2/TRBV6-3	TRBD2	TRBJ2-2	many	CASSSGLAVTGELFF	TGTGCCAGCAGCTCCGGACTAGCGGTCACCGGGGAGCTGTTTTTT
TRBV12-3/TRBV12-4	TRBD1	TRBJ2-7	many	CASSFSGQQYEQYF	TGTGCCAGCAGTTTCTCGGGACAGCAGTACGAGCAGTACTTC
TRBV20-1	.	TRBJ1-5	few	CSATSHNSNQPQHF	TGCAGTGCTACCAGCCATAATAGCAATCAGCCCCAGCATTTT
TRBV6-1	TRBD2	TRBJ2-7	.	CASSASSGGDLGQYF	TGTGCCAGCAGTGCGAGCTCCGGGGGGGATCTAGGGCAGTACTTC
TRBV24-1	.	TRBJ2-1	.	CATSDGGTRSSYNEQFF	TGTGCCACCAGTGATGGTGGGACCCGGAGCTCCTACAATGAGCAGTTCTTC